The clone carrying this TCR beta chain was seen only a few times. The data stem from a study of blood T cell repertoires in COVID-19. Across the study: Whether acute or convalescent, the COVID-19 samples came from the United States, Italy and Spain. T cells, B-cell-depleted T cells, or PBMCs supplied cDNA or gDNA.

Assay: immunoSEQ multiplex PCR; the TCRdb copy retains only in-frame clones and omits some. The data hold 85,000 to 100,000 clones, with around 80% observed a single time. The junction had 3 bases not matched to a gene; V was cut back by 3 bases and J by 8 bases. Germline V gene sequence: CDR1 KGHSH, CDR2 LQKENI. The CDR3 covers 14 residues. The chain couples TRBV18 to TRBJ1-6, with TRBD1 matching over 8 bases. Sequencing was done on a sample of peripheral blood. This TCR derives from a man aged 45-65 years who had recovered from COVID-19. The CDR3 spells CASSPTGGDSPLHF. CDR3 in DNA: TGTGCCAGCTCACCTACAGGGGGTGATTCACCCCTCCACTTT. Variable domain in full (rest from reference TRBV18 and TRBJ1-6): NAGVMQNPRHLVRRRGQEARLRCSPMKGHSHVYWYRQLPEEGLKFMVYLQKENIIDESGMPKERFSAEFPKEGPSILRIQQVVRGDSAAYFCASSPTGGDSPLHFGNGTRLTVT.